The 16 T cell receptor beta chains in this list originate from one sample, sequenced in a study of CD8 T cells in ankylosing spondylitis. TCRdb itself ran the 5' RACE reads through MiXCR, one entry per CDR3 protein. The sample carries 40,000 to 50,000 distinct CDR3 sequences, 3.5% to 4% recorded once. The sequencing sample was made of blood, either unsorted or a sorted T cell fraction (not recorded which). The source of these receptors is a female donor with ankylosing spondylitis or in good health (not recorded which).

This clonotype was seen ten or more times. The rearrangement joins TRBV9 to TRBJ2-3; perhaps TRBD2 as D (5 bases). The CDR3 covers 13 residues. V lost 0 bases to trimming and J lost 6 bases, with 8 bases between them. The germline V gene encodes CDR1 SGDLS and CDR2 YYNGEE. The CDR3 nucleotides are TGTGCCAGCAGCGTAGCCGGGGATGATACGCAGTATTTT. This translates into CASSVAGDDTQYF.

CDR3: CASSVDRGGRTDTQYF. Here the CDR3 DNA reads TGTGCCAGCAGCGTAGACAGGGGAGGCCGGACAGATACGCAGTATTTT. The gene calls are TRBV9 and TRBJ2-3; tentative D call: TRBD1 (7 bases). CDR3 length: 16 amino acids. CDR1 is SGDLS and CDR2 is YYNGEE in the germline V gene. Trimming took 0 bases from V and 3 from J, leaving 14 bases between them.

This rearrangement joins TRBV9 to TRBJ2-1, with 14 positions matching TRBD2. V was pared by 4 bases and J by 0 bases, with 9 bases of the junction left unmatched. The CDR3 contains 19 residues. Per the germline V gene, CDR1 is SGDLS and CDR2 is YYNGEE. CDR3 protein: CASSSGLAGGPGSYNEQFF. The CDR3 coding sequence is TGTGCCAGCAGCTCAGGACTAGCGGGGGGCCCAGGCTCCTACAATGAGCAGTTCTTC.

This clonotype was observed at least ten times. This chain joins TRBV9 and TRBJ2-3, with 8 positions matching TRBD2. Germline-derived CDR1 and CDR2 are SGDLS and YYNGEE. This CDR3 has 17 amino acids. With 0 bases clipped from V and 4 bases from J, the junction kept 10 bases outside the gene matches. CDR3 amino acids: CASSVGGRGVPPDTQYF. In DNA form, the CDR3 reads TGTGCCAGCAGCGTAGGGGGGCGGGGGGTTCCTCCAGATACGCAGTATTTT. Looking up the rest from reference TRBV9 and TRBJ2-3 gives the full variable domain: DSGVTQTPKHLITATGQRVTLRCSPRSGDLSVYWYQQSLDQGLQFLIQYYNGEERAKGNILERFSAQQFPDLHSELNLSSLELGDSALYFCASSVGGRGVPPDTQYFGPGTRLTVL.

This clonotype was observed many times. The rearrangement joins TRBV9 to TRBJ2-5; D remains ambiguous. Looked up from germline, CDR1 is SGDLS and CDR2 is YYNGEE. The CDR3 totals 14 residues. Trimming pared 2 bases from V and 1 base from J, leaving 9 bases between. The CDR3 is CASSVGNLQETQYF. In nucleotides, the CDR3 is TGTGCCAGCAGCGTTGGGAACCTCCAAGAGACCCAGTACTTC.

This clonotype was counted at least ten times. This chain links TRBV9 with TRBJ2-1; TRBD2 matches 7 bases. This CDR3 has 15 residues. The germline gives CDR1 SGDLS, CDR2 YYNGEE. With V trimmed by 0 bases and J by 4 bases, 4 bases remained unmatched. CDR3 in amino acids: CASSVDSGEYNEQFF. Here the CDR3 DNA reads TGTGCCAGCAGCGTAGACAGCGGGGAGTACAATGAGCAGTTCTTC.

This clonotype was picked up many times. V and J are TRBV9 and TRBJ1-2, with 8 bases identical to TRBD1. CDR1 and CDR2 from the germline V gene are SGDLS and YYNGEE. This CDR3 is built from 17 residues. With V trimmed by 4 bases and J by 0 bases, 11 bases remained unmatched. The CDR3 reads CASSSGTGERPNYGYTF. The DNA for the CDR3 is TGTGCCAGCAGCTCAGGGACAGGCGAGCGTCCTAACTATGGCTACACCTTC.

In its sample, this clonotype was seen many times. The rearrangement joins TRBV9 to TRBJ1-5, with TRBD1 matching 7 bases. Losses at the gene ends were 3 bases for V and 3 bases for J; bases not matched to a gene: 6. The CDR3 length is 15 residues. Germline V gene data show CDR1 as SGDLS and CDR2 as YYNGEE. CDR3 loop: CASSGGDSDNQPQHF. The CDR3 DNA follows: TGTGCCAGCAGCGGGGGGGACAGCGACAATCAGCCCCAGCATTTT.

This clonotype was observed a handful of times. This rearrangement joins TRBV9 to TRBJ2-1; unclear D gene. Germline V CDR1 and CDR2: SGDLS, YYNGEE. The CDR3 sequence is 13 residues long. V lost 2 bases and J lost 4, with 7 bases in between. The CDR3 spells CASSVQLYNEQFF. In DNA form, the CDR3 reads TGTGCCAGCAGCGTTCAACTGTACAATGAGCAGTTCTTC.

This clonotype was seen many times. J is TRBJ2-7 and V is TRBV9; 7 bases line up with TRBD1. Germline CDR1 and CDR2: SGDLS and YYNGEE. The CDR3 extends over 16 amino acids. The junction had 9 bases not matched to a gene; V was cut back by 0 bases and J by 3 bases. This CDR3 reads CASSVETGTDIYEQYF. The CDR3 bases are TGTGCCAGCAGCGTAGAGACCGGGACAGACATCTACGAGCAGTACTTC.

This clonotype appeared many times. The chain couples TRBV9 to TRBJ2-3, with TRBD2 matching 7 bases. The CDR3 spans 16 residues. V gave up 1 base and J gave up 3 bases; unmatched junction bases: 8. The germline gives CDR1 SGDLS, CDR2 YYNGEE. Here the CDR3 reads CASSVLSGETTDTQYF. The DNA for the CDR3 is TGTGCCAGCAGCGTACTGAGCGGGGAGACGACAGATACGCAGTATTTT. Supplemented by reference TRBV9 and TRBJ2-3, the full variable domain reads DSGVTQTPKHLITATGQRVTLRCSPRSGDLSVYWYQQSLDQGLQFLIQYYNGEERAKGNILERFSAQQFPDLHSELNLSSLELGDSALYFCASSVLSGETTDTQYFGPGTRLTVL.

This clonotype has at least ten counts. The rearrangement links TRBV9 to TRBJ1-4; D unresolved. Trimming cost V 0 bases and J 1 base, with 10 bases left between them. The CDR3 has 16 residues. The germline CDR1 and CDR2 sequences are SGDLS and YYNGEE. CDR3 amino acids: CASSVAPAQTNEKLFF. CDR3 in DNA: TGTGCCAGCAGCGTAGCTCCGGCCCAAACTAATGAAAAACTGTTTTTT.

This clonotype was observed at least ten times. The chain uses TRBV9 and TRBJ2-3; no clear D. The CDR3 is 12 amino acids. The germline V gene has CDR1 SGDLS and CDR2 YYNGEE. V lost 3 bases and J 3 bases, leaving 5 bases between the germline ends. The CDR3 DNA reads TGTGCCAGCAGCGGGGATACAGATACGCAGTATTTT. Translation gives CASSGDTDTQYF. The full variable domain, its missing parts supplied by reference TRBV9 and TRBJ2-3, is DSGVTQTPKHLITATGQRVTLRCSPRSGDLSVYWYQQSLDQGLQFLIQYYNGEERAKGNILERFSAQQFPDLHSELNLSSLELGDSALYFCASSGDTDTQYFGPGTRLTVL.

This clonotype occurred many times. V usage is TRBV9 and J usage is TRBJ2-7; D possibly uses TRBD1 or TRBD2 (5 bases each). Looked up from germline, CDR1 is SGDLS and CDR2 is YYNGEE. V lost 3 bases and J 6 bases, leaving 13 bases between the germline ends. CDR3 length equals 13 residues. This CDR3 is CASSARTGGEQYF. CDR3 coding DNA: TGTGCCAGCAGCGCGAGAACAGGAGGCGAGCAGTACTTC. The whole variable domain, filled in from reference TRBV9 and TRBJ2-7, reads DSGVTQTPKHLITATGQRVTLRCSPRSGDLSVYWYQQSLDQGLQFLIQYYNGEERAKGNILERFSAQQFPDLHSELNLSSLELGDSALYFCASSARTGGEQYFGPGTRLTVT.

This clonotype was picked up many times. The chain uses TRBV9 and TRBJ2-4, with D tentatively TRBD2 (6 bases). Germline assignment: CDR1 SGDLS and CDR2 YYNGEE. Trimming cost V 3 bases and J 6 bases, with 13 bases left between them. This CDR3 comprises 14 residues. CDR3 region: CASSATSSRNIQYF. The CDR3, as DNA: TGTGCCAGCAGCGCCACTAGCTCCAGAAACATTCAGTACTTC.

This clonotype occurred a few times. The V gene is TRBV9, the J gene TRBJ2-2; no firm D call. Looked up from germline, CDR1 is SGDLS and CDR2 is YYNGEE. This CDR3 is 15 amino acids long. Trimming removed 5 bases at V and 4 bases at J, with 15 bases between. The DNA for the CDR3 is TGTGCCAGCAGTCGTACCGGGCCCCTCACCGGGGAGCTGTTTTTT. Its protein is CASSRTGPLTGELFF.